What follows are 9 T cell receptor beta chains derived from one specimen sequenced in a study of OX40 agonist ivuxolimab in advanced cancers. Assay: immunoSEQ multiplex PCR; the TCRdb copy retains only in-frame clones and omits some. Among around 56,000 clones, approximately 88% were seen once, and the ten largest hold around 10%. Material: CD4+ or CD8+ T cells sorted from blood, obtained in a trial of the OX40 agonist ivuxolimab. All receptors derive from an adult with an advanced solid tumor such as melanoma, head and neck, liver or kidney cancer.

DNA for the CDR3: TGTGCCAGCAGAGGCGGAACTATCGAAAAACTGTTTTTT. Protein product: CASRGGTIEKLFF. The J gene is TRBJ1-4, the V gene TRBV6-1; D is uncertain. This CDR3 spans 13 amino acids. V lost 6 bases and J lost 8, with 13 bases in between. Germline V gene lookup returns CDR1 MNHNS and CDR2 SASEGT.

This chain connects TRBV6-5 to TRBJ2-7; D not certain. The CDR3 length is 14 residues. The V end lost 4 bases, the J end lost 3 bases, and 13 bases lay between the germline ends. Germline CDR1 reads MNHEY; CDR2 reads SVGAGI. The DNA for the CDR3 is TGTGCCAGCAGTTTCTCCGACGGAGACTACGAGCAGTACGTC. It is translated as CASSFSDGDYEQYV.

The chain links TRBV27 to TRBJ2-2; 8 positions agree with TRBD1. Germline values: CDR1 MNHEY, CDR2 SMNVEV (reference sequence). V lost 2 bases and J lost 7; bases outside the gene matches: 3. This CDR3 is 14 amino acids long. The CDR3 nucleotides are TGTGCCAGCAGTTTAGGGACAGGACTCGGGGAGCTGTTTTTT. This encodes CASSLGTGLGELFF.

The V call is TRBV19, the J call TRBJ1-2; no definite D call. V lost 0 bases to trimming and J lost 4 bases, with 15 bases between them. CDR3 size: 16 residues. Germline V gives CDR1 LNHDA, CDR2 SQIVND (reference sequence). CDR3 sequence: CASSIELWQTSYGYTF. Here the CDR3 DNA reads TGTGCCAGTAGTATAGAGTTGTGGCAGACGAGCTATGGCTACACCTTC.

V usage is TRBV29-1 and J usage is TRBJ2-7; weak D call: TRBD1 (6 bases). The CDR3 spans 13 residues. Germline V CDR1 and CDR2: SQVTM, ANQGSEA. V lost 2 bases, J lost 0 bases, and 8 bases lay in between. The chain's CDR3 is CSVETGTSYEQYF. For the CDR3, the DNA is TGCAGCGTTGAAACAGGGACCTCCTACGAGCAGTACTTC.

The chain recombines TRBV9 with TRBJ2-3; D possibly matches TRBD1 or TRBD2 (5 bases each). The V and J ends lost 3 bases and 11 bases respectively, with 16 bases between them. In germline, CDR1 is SGDLS, CDR2 YYNGEE. The CDR3 runs 13 residues. Written as DNA, the CDR3 is TGTGCCAGCAGCGCTTTAGTGGGGGACCGGCAGTATTTT. It is translated as CASSALVGDRQYF.

V gene TRBV4-3 combines with J gene TRBJ2-5; 12 bases line up with TRBD2. Germline values: CDR1 LGHNA, CDR2 YSLEER. Trimming removed 4 bases from V and 4 bases from J; junction bases left unmatched: 13. CDR3 length equals 18 residues. The CDR3 sequence is CASSRYTWTSGKAETQYF. CDR3 nucleotide sequence: TGCGCCAGCAGCCGCTATACCTGGACTAGCGGGAAGGCAGAGACCCAGTACTTC.

V is TRBV30 and J is TRBJ1-1; 9 positions agree with TRBD1. The V gene's germline CDR1 is GTSNPN and CDR2 SVGIG (reference sequence). V lost 4 bases to trimming and J lost 1 base; unmatched junction nucleotides: 4. CDR3 length: 14 amino acids. The CDR3 coding sequence is TGTGCCTGGAAAGGGACAGGGTGGAACACTGAAGCTTTCTTT. Its protein is CAWKGTGWNTEAFF.

This clone has a single count. The chain uses TRBV7-8 and TRBJ1-1; weak D call: TRBD1 (5 bases). V lost 2 bases, J lost 5 bases, and 9 bases lay in between. Per germline, CDR1 SGHVS and CDR2 FQNEAQ. The CDR3 is made up of 13 amino acids. This chain's CDR3 is CASSLSGGTEAFF. The CDR3 nucleotides are TGTGCCAGCAGCTTATCCGGGGGTACTGAAGCTTTCTTT.